This T cell receptor beta chain was captured by sequencing in a study of blood T cell repertoires in COVID-19. Authors' processing steps: Cell counts per sample came from amplifying reference gene primers. The method was immunoSEQ multiplex PCR; TCRdb's version includes in-frame clones alone and lacks a portion of them. That table furnishes V, J and clone size, whereas the DNA furnished D and trimming. The repertoire consists of about 160,000 clones, with about four fifths occurring once and the leading ten covering more than 3%. The V end lost 2 bases, the J end lost 5 bases, and 17 bases lay between the germline ends. CDR1 and CDR2 from the germline V gene are KGHDR and SFDVKD. This CDR3 contains 17 residues.

The V and J genes are TRBV24-1 and TRBJ1-4; D may be TRBD1 (6 bases). This clonotype originated in a woman in her fifties or sixties who had recovered from COVID-19. Specimen: PBMCs or T cells enriched from blood (not recorded which). In DNA, the CDR3 is TGTGCCACCAGTGATTCAACCCGGGAGGGGGGCAATGAAAAACTGTTTTTT. Protein sequence: CATSDSTREGGNEKLFF.